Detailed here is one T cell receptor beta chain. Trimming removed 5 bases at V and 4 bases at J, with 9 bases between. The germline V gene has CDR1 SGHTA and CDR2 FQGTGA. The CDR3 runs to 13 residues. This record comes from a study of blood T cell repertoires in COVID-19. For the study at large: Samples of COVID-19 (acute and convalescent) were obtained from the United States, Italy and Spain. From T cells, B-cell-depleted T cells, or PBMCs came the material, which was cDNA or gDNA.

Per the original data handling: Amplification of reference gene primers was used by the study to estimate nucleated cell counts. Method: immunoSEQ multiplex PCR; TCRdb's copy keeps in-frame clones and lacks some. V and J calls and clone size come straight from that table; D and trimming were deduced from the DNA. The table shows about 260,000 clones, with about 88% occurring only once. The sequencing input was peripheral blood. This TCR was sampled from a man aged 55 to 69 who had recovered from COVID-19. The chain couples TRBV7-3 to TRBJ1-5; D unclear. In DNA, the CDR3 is TGTGCCAGCAGCCCCTCGGGGAATCAGCCCCAGCATTTT. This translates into CASSPSGNQPQHF. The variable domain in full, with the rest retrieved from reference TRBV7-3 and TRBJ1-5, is GAGVSQTPSNKVTEKGKYVELRCDPISGHTALYWYRQSLGQGPEFLIYFQGTGAADDSGLPNDRFFAVRPEGSVSTLKIQRTERGDSAVYLCASSPSGNQPQHFGDGTRLSIL.